This T cell receptor beta chain was recovered during a study of blood T cells in healthy people across ages. As for the study in general: Template switching caught about one barcoded beta molecule for each two T cells.

A second PCR, run for roughly 7 to 12 cycles, used a sample-barcoded 5' primer plus a J-beta primer mix. TCRdb re-derived calls from the 5' RACE reads in MiXCR, one entry per CDR3 protein. This sample has around 1,900,000 distinct CDR3 sequences, with about two fifths found just once. Every participating donor contributed roughly 10 milliliters of peripheral blood through a draw. V lost 4 bases, J lost 5 bases, and 12 bases stayed unmatched. The CDR3 is made up of 16 amino acids. CDR1 is SGHRS and CDR2 is YFSETQ in the germline V gene. This receptor was identified in a human donor in good health. Sequenced sample: blood. J is TRBJ2-7 and V is TRBV5-1, with 10 bases that match TRBD1. The CDR3 loop reads CASSPTTGTGVHEQYF. Written as DNA, the CDR3 is TGCGCCAGCAGCCCCACAACCGGGACAGGGGTACACGAGCAGTACTTC.